These T cell receptor beta chains were read from a single sample in a study of vaccination effects on CD4 cells after COVID-19. Generated by immunoSEQ multiplex PCR, the TCRdb table keeps only in-frame clones and is missing some. In the table there are nearly 45,000 clones, 55% to 85% of which are singletons. What these receptors recognize is not known. This specimen consisted of CD4+ T cells from PBMCs cultured without peptide, obtained after COVID-19 vaccination. These receptors came from a human donor who received a COVID-19 vaccine. Both conserved end residues are part of each CDR3. The D gene is left open where the match is weak. Not all rows give a size; the values are once, few, many and, for expanded clones, a class.

v_gene,j_gene,abundance,d_gene,CDR3aa,CDR3nt
TRBV6-1,TRBJ2-7,-,TRBD1,CASSEPGQSFEQYF,TGTGCCAGCAGTGAACCGGGACAGTCTTTCGAGCAGTACTTC
TRBV4-1,TRBJ2-3,-,-,CASSQGYQAKGSTDTQYF,TGCGCCAGCAGCCAAGGATACCAGGCAAAGGGGAGCACAGATACGCAGTATTTT
TRBV6-5,TRBJ1-3,few,-,CASSYSGGNTIYF,TGTGCCAGCAGTTACTCGGGTGGAAACACCATATATTTT
TRBV19,TRBJ2-7,once,TRBD2,CASSSYSGEPTYEQYF,TGTGCCAGTAGTTCCTACAGCGGGGAGCCCACTTACGAGCAGTACTTC
TRBV7-2,TRBJ2-7,-,-,CASSFAQAYEQYF,TGTGCCAGCAGCTTTGCGCAGGCCTACGAGCAGTACTTC
TRBV6-5,TRBJ2-7,-,TRBD1,CASSYNRGQYEQYF,TGTGCCAGCAGTTACAACAGGGGGCAATACGAGCAGTACTTC
TRBV6-5,TRBJ1-2,-,TRBD1,CASTRGQATYGYTF,TGTGCCAGCACGAGGGGGCAGGCTACTTATGGCTACACCTTC
TRBV27,TRBJ1-5,-,-,CASSWGVSQPQHF,TGTGCCAGCAGTTGGGGCGTGAGTCAGCCCCAGCATTTT
TRBV30,TRBJ1-2,-,-,CAWSATVAGRAYTF,TGTGCCTGGAGTGCCACGGTGGCAGGGCGAGCCTACACCTTC
TRBV10-3,TRBJ1-1,-,-,CAIRPASNTEAFF,TGTGCCATCAGGCCAGCCTCGAACACTGAAGCTTTCTTT
TRBV19,TRBJ1-2,-,TRBD1,CASPNLRDSTGHYGYTF,TGTGCCAGTCCTAACCTCCGGGACAGCACGGGCCATTATGGCTACACCTTC
TRBV11-2,TRBJ2-1,-,TRBD2,CASSPILATSGRNEQFF,TGTGCCAGCAGCCCTATTTTGGCGACTAGCGGGAGGAATGAGCAGTTCTTC
TRBV5-4,TRBJ2-3,-,TRBD1,CASSRTGSRTDTQYF,TGTGCCAGCAGCCGGACAGGGTCCCGCACAGATACGCAGTATTTT
TRBV6-1,TRBJ1-1,medium-sized,TRBD1,CASSEQTGGTEAFF,TGTGCCAGCAGTGAACAGACAGGGGGGACTGAAGCTTTCTTT
TRBV10-3,TRBJ1-2,few,-,CAISESETVTYGYTF,TGTGCCATCAGTGAGTCCGAGACCGTTACCTATGGCTACACCTTC
TRBV6-5,TRBJ1-4,-,-,CASGDGGHEKLFF,TGTGCCAGCGGAGACGGGGGCCATGAAAAACTGTTTTTT
TRBV29-1,TRBJ1-1,few,-,CSVSDSMNTEAFF,TGCAGCGTTTCGGACAGTATGAACACTGAAGCTTTCTTT
TRBV29-1,TRBJ2-7,-,TRBD1,CSVLDRGQEQYF,TGCAGCGTTCTGGACAGGGGGCAAGAGCAGTACTTC
TRBV12-5,TRBJ1-1,-,-,CASGQEEGTEAFF,TGTGCTAGTGGCCAGGAAGAGGGCACTGAAGCTTTCTTT
TRBV5-1,TRBJ2-2,-,-,CASSFRGRNTGELFF,TGCGCCAGCAGCTTTCGGGGGCGAAACACCGGGGAGCTGTTTTTT
TRBV28,TRBJ2-7,once,TRBD1,CASSPGGTGWEYEQYF,TGTGCCAGCAGTCCTGGGGGGACAGGGTGGGAATACGAGCAGTACTTC
TRBV19,TRBJ1-5,-,-,CASSIEVQPQHF,TGTGCCAGTAGTATAGAGGTTCAGCCCCAGCATTTT
TRBV27,TRBJ2-1,-,-,CASSSTPEYSSYNEQFF,TGTGCCAGCAGCTCAACCCCGGAGTACAGCTCCTACAATGAGCAGTTCTTC
TRBV5-1,TRBJ1-1,-,-,CASSLDRGLEAFF,TGCGCCAGCAGCTTGGACCGGGGTCTTGAAGCTTTCTTT
TRBV6-1,TRBJ1-5,-,TRBD1,CASSETGGDQPQHF,TGTGCCAGCAGTGAGACAGGGGGGGATCAGCCCCAGCATTTT
TRBV7-9,TRBJ1-1,-,-,CASSFRDTEAFF,TGTGCCAGCAGCTTTCGGGACACTGAAGCTTTCTTT
TRBV7-9,TRBJ2-3,-,-,CASSLMAGWGTDTQYF,TGTGCCAGCAGCTTAATGGCAGGCTGGGGCACAGATACGCAGTATTTT
TRBV10-1,TRBJ2-3,-,-,CASSAEGRPTDTQYF,TGCGCCAGCAGTGCAGAGGGGCGACCCACAGATACGCAGTATTTT
TRBV10-3,TRBJ2-3,-,TRBD2,CAIRTSGGSTDTQYF,TGTGCCATCAGAACTAGCGGGGGGAGCACAGATACGCAGTATTTT
TRBV6-5,TRBJ2-3,once,TRBD2,CASSYGGRAGTDTQYF,TGTGCCAGCAGTTACGGCGGGAGGGCCGGCACAGATACGCAGTATTTT
TRBV2,TRBJ2-5,-,-,CASSVNRGSQETQYF,TGTGCCAGCAGTGTGAACCGGGGGAGCCAAGAGACCCAGTACTTC
TRBV7-7,TRBJ2-1,-,TRBD2,CASSLLPSGGVRHNEQFF,TGTGCCAGCAGTCTGTTGCCTAGCGGGGGGGTTAGACACAATGAGCAGTTCTTC
TRBV29-1,TRBJ2-3,-,TRBD1,CSVARGRADTQYF,TGCAGCGTGGCCAGGGGGCGCGCAGATACGCAGTATTTT
TRBV29-1,TRBJ1-1,-,TRBD1,CSGLTGALRSFF,TGCAGCGGCCTGACAGGGGCGCTGAGGTCTTTCTTT
TRBV3-1/TRBV3-2,TRBJ1-3,-,-,CASSGIGGILSGNTIYF,TGTGCCAGCAGTGGTATTGGCGGAATCCTCTCTGGAAACACCATATATTTT
TRBV27,TRBJ1-5,-,-,CASSYRWDSNQPQHF,TGTGCCAGCAGTTATAGGTGGGATAGCAATCAGCCCCAGCATTTT
TRBV5-5,TRBJ2-5,-,-,CASSLVLGVQETQYF,TGTGCCAGCAGCTTGGTGTTGGGGGTCCAAGAGACCCAGTACTTC
TRBV24-1,TRBJ2-1,once,TRBD1,CATSDLGRGLREQFF,TGTGCCACCAGTGATTTGGGCAGGGGGCTACGGGAGCAGTTCTTC
TRBV19,TRBJ2-7,-,-,CASSSSGDSSYEQYF,TGTGCCAGTAGTTCATCAGGAGATAGCTCCTACGAGCAGTACTTC
TRBV19,TRBJ1-2,-,-,CASSIPPGVRYTF,TGTGCCAGTAGTATTCCCCCAGGGGTACGCTACACCTTC
TRBV7-9,TRBJ1-4,-,-,CASSWDGVNEKLFF,TGTGCCAGCAGCTGGGACGGGGTTAATGAAAAACTGTTTTTT
TRBV5-6,TRBJ1-2,few,-,CASSPGADLYGYTF,TGTGCCAGCAGCCCGGGCGCCGACCTCTATGGCTACACCTTC
TRBV6-4,TRBJ1-3,-,-,CASSPGHGNTIYF,TGTGCCAGCAGTCCGGGACACGGAAACACCATATATTTT
TRBV18,TRBJ1-1,-,-,CASSPARANTEAFF,TGTGCCAGCTCTCCCGCGAGGGCGAACACTGAAGCTTTCTTT
TRBV2,TRBJ1-1,few,-,CASMWIFTEAFF,TGTGCCAGCATGTGGATCTTTACTGAAGCTTTCTTT
TRBV2,TRBJ1-1,-,TRBD1,CASFFTGGYTEAFF,TGTGCCAGCTTCTTCACAGGGGGTTATACTGAAGCTTTCTTT
TRBV3-1/TRBV3-2,TRBJ2-1,-,-,CASSIYNEQFF,TGTGCCAGCAGCATCTACAATGAGCAGTTCTTC
TRBV19,TRBJ1-3,-,-,CASSIREKIGNTIYF,TGTGCCAGTAGTATCAGGGAGAAAATTGGAAACACCATATATTTT
TRBV11-3,TRBJ1-1,-,-,CASRAPESEEAFF,TGTGCCAGCAGAGCCCCGGAGTCGGAGGAAGCTTTCTTT
TRBV12-5,TRBJ2-3,-,-,CASGLVLGRVSGGATDTQYF,TGTGCTAGTGGTTTGGTACTGGGAAGGGTTTCAGGCGGGGCAACAGATACGCAGTATTTT
TRBV23-1,TRBJ1-2,-,TRBD1,CASSPGQGLNYGYTF,TGCGCCAGCAGTCCTGGACAGGGCCTTAACTATGGCTACACCTTC
TRBV12-5,TRBJ2-1,-,-,CASGSQYEQFF,TGTGCTAGTGGTTCCCAGTATGAGCAGTTCTTC
TRBV12-3/TRBV12-4,TRBJ1-2,-,-,CAAKRGGYGYTF,TGTGCGGCTAAAAGGGGGGGCTATGGCTACACCTTC